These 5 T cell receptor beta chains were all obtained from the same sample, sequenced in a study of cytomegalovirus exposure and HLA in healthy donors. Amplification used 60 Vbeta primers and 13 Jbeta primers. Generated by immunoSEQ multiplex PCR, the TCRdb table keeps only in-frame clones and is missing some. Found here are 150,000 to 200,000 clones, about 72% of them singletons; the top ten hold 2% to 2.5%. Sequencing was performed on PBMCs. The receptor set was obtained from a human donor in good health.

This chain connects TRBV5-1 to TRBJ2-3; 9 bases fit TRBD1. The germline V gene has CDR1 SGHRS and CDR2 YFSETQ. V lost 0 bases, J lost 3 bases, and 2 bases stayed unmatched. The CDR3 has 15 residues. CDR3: CASSLAGQGTDTQYF. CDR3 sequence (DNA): TGCGCCAGCAGCTTGGCGGGACAGGGTACAGATACGCAGTATTTT.

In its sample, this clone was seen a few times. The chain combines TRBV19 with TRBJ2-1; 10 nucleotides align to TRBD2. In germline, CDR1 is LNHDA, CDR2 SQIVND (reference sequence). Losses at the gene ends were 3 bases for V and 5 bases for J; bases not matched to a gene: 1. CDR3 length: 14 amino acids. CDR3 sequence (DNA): TGTGCCAGTAGTATGGGGACTAGCGACAATGAGCAGTTCTTC. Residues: CASSMGTSDNEQFF.

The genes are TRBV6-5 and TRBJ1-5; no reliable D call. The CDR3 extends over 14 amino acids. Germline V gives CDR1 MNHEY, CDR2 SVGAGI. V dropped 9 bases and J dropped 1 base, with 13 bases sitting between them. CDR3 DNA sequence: TGTGCCAGTTCCCGTCGGGAGAGCAATCAGCCCCAGCATTTT. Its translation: CASSRRESNQPQHF.

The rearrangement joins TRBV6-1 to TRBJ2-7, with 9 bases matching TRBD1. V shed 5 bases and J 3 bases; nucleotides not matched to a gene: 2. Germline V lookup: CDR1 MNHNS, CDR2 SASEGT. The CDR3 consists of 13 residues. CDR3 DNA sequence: TGTGCCAGCAGTTCGGACAGGGGCTACGAGCAGTACTTC. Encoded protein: CASSSDRGYEQYF.

CDR3 nucleotides: TGTGCCAGCAGTTTACCAGGTAACAATGAGCAGTTCTTC. Amino acids: CASSLPGNNEQFF. This sequence joins TRBV27 and TRBJ2-1; D not resolved. Trimming removed 2 bases at V and 5 bases at J, with 7 bases between. The length of the CDR3 is 13 residues. Germline V lookup: CDR1 MNHEY, CDR2 SMNVEV (reference sequence).